Shown below are 23 T cell receptor beta chains from a single sample sequenced in a study of cytomegalovirus exposure and HLA in healthy donors. PCR primers comprised 60 Vbeta and 13 Jbeta primers. TCRdb's copy holds only in-frame clones and misses some; the assay was immunoSEQ multiplex PCR. The sample carries about 110,000 clones, less than 80% recorded once. The sequencing input was PBMCs. These receptors came from a woman under 40 in good health and CMV-seronegative.

The rearrangement joins TRBV4-3 to TRBJ1-1; possible D gene TRBD1, 5 bases. CDR3 length: 13 amino acids. Per the germline V gene, CDR1 is LGHNA and CDR2 is YSLEER. The V end lost 0 bases, the J end lost 8 bases, and 10 bases lay between the germline ends. The CDR3 DNA reads as TGCGCCAGCAGCCAAGACTCCAGGGAAGAAGCTTTCTTT. Its translation: CASSQDSREEAFF.

The rearrangement joins TRBV28 to TRBJ1-3; a weak D match, TRBD1 (5 bases). Trimming took 11 bases from V and 0 from J, leaving 14 bases between them. Germline CDR1 MDHEN, CDR2 SYDVKM. CDR3 length equals 14 residues. CDR3 coding DNA: TGTGCCGCCAAGGACACCACCTCTGGAAACACCATATATTTT. Its translation: CAAKDTTSGNTIYF.

The J gene is TRBJ1-4, the V gene TRBV28, with 9 bases aligning to TRBD1. Germline V CDR1 and CDR2: MDHEN, SYDVKM. Trimming took 4 bases from V and 7 from J; bases not matched to a gene: 4. This CDR3 region has 14 residues. The CDR3 sequence is CASSWTGEGEKLFF. CDR3 DNA: TGTGCCAGCAGTTGGACAGGGGAAGGTGAAAAACTGTTTTTT.

The chain combines TRBV7-2 with TRBJ2-3; 8 positions agree with TRBD2. CDR1 SGHTA and CDR2 FQGNSA come from the germline V gene. The CDR3 is 16 amino acids. V shed 6 bases and J 4 bases; nucleotides not matched to a gene: 12. The CDR3 is CASRRKALAVPDTQYF. In DNA form, the CDR3 reads TGTGCCAGCAGGCGAAAGGCACTAGCGGTCCCAGATACGCAGTATTTT.

This clone occurred a few times. Other DNA sequences of this sample code for an identical CDR3. V usage is TRBV6-4 and J usage is TRBJ2-1, with 13 bases fitting TRBD2. The CDR3 has 15 amino acids. J gave up 4 bases and V 6 bases, and 3 bases lay outside the gene matches. The germline CDR1 and CDR2 sequences are MRHNA and SNTAGT. Here the CDR3 DNA reads TGTGCCAGCAGCGAACTAGCGGGAGGGTACAATGAGCAGTTCTTC. This translates into CASSELAGGYNEQFF.

This sequence joins TRBV19 and TRBJ2-3; D not resolved. There are 12 residues in the CDR3. The V end was cut by 5 bases, the J end by 8 bases, with 11 bases between. The V gene's germline CDR1 is LNHDA and CDR2 SQIVND (reference sequence). CDR3 protein: CASSPMTGTQYF. DNA of the CDR3: TGTGCCAGTAGTCCGATGACGGGTACGCAGTATTTT.

CDR3 protein: CASEQGYDYTGELFF. The CDR3 bases are TGTGCCAGTGAGCAGGGCTACGATTACACCGGGGAGCTGTTTTTT. V is TRBV19 and J is TRBJ2-2, with D maybe TRBD1 (5 bases). The germline V and J ends were trimmed by 8 bases and 3 bases, with 16 bases remaining between them. The germline V gene has CDR1 LNHDA and CDR2 SQIVND (reference sequence). The CDR3 runs 15 residues.

This clone came up a few times. The rearrangement links TRBV5-1 to TRBJ1-2; D is possibly TRBD1 (6 bases). The CDR3 totals 16 residues. V dropped 0 bases and J dropped 0 bases, with 12 bases sitting between them. Germline V gene data show CDR1 as SGHRS and CDR2 as YFSETQ. The CDR3 region is CASSLGVRGSNYGYTF. The CDR3 DNA is TGCGCCAGCAGCTTGGGTGTCAGGGGCTCTAACTATGGCTACACCTTC.

The CDR3 region has the DNA TGTGCCAGCAGTTTTCCCCGGGAGGGCGGGGATGAGCAGTTCTTC. Its translation: CASSFPREGGDEQFF. The genes are TRBV28 and TRBJ2-1; 8 positions agree with TRBD2. CDR3 length: 15 amino acids. The germline gives CDR1 MDHEN, CDR2 SYDVKM. Losses at the gene ends were 3 bases for V and 8 bases for J; bases not matched to a gene: 9.

V and J are TRBV5-1 and TRBJ2-1; TRBD2 aligns across 7 bases. The V segment lost 0 bases and the J segment 4 bases; nucleotides outside the gene matches: 13. The CDR3 covers 18 residues. Germline values: CDR1 SGHRS, CDR2 YFSETQ. CDR3 in amino acids: CASSLALLSGKRYNEQFF. CDR3 in DNA: TGCGCCAGCAGCTTGGCCCTATTGAGCGGGAAAAGATACAATGAGCAGTTCTTC.

J is TRBJ2-7 and V is TRBV30, with TRBD2 matching 7 bases. V dropped 0 bases and J dropped 6; count of bases not matched to a gene: 11. In germline, CDR1 is GTSNPN, CDR2 SVGIG (reference sequence). This CDR3 comprises 15 residues. The CDR3 sequence is CAWSVAAGVLGEQYF. CDR3 nucleotides: TGTGCCTGGAGTGTTGCCGCGGGAGTCTTGGGCGAGCAGTACTTC.

The chain employs TRBV21-1 and TRBJ2-5; the tabulated D call, TRBD2, remains unverified against the DNA. TRBV21-1 has pseudogene status. The CDR3 runs to 17 residues. This CDR3 is CASSKVTSGRLQETQYF. As DNA, the CDR3 is TGTGCCAGCAGCAAAGTGACTAGCGGGAGACTACAAGAGACCCAGTACTTC.

This clone was seen a handful of times. In DNA form, the CDR3 reads TGTGCCAGCAGTGAGACTAGTGGTGCCACAGATACGCAGTATTTT. Translation: CASSETSGATDTQYF. This chain uses TRBV6-4 with TRBJ2-3; possible D gene TRBD2, 6 bases. CDR1 is MRHNA and CDR2 is SNTAGT in the germline V gene. The CDR3 is made up of 15 amino acids. With 3 bases removed from V and 2 bases from J, the gap between germline ends came to 12 bases.

J is TRBJ2-5 and V is TRBV27; 9 nucleotides match TRBD2. V dropped 6 bases and J dropped 5; count of bases not matched to a gene: 22. This CDR3 is 19 amino acids long. The germline V gene has CDR1 MNHEY and CDR2 SMNVEV (reference sequence). CDR3 DNA sequence: TGTGCCAGCAGCGGGACTAGCCGATTCACAACCCCCGAGGAGGAGACCCAGTACTTC. This gives the protein CASSGTSRFTTPEEETQYF.

V and J are TRBV5-1 and TRBJ2-3; TRBD2 agrees at 12 bases. CDR1 and CDR2 from the germline V gene are SGHRS and YFSETQ. The CDR3 is 15 amino acids. With 7 bases clipped from V and 6 bases from J, the junction kept 9 bases outside the gene matches. CDR3 loop: CASHFLAGGEDTQYF. CDR3 nucleotide sequence: TGCGCCAGCCATTTCCTAGCGGGAGGGGAGGATACGCAGTATTTT.

The chain joins TRBV11-3 to TRBJ2-1; 12 bases are shared with TRBD1. The junction had 7 bases not matched to a gene; V was cut back by 5 bases and J by 8 bases. Germline CDR1 SGHNT, CDR2 YENEEA. This CDR3 region has 15 residues. The DNA of the CDR3 is TGTGCCAGCAGCCCCGGAGGGACAGGGGGCGATGAGCAGTTCTTC. This codes for CASSPGGTGGDEQFF.

V and J are TRBV2 and TRBJ1-5; unclear D gene. Deletions cut 7 bases from V and 0 bases from J, with 22 bases between. This CDR3 comprises 18 residues. Germline CDR1 SNHLY, CDR2 FYNNEI. CDR3 protein: CASIPWPLEKYSNQPQHF. In DNA form, the CDR3 reads TGTGCCAGCATACCATGGCCCCTGGAGAAGTATAGCAATCAGCCCCAGCATTTT. Using reference TRBV2 and TRBJ1-5 for the parts outside the CDR3, the full variable domain is EPEVTQTPSHQVTQMGQEVILRCVPISNHLYFYWYRQILGQKVEFLVSFYNNEISEKSEIFDDQFSVERPDGSNFTLKIRSTKLEDSAMYFCASIPWPLEKYSNQPQHFGDGTRLSIL.

The rearrangement joins TRBV28 to TRBJ1-3, with unresolved D. From germline, CDR1 is MDHEN and CDR2 SYDVKM. Trimming cost V 2 bases and J 4 bases, with 6 bases left between them. The CDR3 loop spans 13 amino acids. The CDR3 DNA sequence: TGTGCCAGCAGTTTAATCGCGGGAAACACCATATATTTT. Its translation: CASSLIAGNTIYF.

The chain recombines TRBV5-1 with TRBJ1-1; 7 positions match TRBD1. CDR3 size: 15 residues. Germline V lookup: CDR1 SGHRS, CDR2 YFSETQ. V dropped 4 bases and J dropped 0; count of bases not matched to a gene: 6. CDR3 in amino acids: CASSGRDSLNTEAFF. Here the CDR3 DNA reads TGCGCCAGCAGCGGACGGGACAGCCTGAACACTGAAGCTTTCTTT.

The chain recombines TRBV7-2 with TRBJ1-3, with D possibly TRBD1 on 5 matching bases. The CDR3 spans 16 residues. Germline CDR1 is SGHTA and CDR2 is FQGNSA. The V end lost 2 bases, the J end lost 0 bases, and 11 bases lay between the germline ends. DNA of the CDR3: TGTGCCAGCAGCTTAAGTAGGGGAAGCTCTGGAAACACCATATATTTT. Translated: CASSLSRGSSGNTIYF.

This clone was seen a handful of times. The chain combines TRBV5-6 with TRBJ2-3, with 10 bases aligning to TRBD2. Germline V gene lookup returns CDR1 SGHDT and CDR2 YYEEEE. CDR3 size: 14 residues. The ends lost 6 bases at V and 0 bases at J; junction bases unmatched: 1. The CDR3 DNA reads as TGTGCCAGCAAGCGGGAGGGGAGCACAGATACGCAGTATTTT. This sequence encodes CASKREGSTDTQYF.

V and J are TRBV5-1 and TRBJ2-7; 8 bases match TRBD1. Germline V gives CDR1 SGHRS, CDR2 YFSETQ. The CDR3 is 14 residues long. V lost 4 bases to trimming and J lost 1 base; unmatched junction nucleotides: 4. The CDR3: CASSHDRGSYEQYF. DNA of the CDR3: TGCGCCAGCAGCCATGACAGGGGATCCTACGAGCAGTACTTC.

The V gene is TRBV6-5, the J gene TRBJ1-3, with 8 bases lining up with TRBD1. The germline V gene has CDR1 MNHEY and CDR2 SVGAGI. Trimming removed 10 bases from V and 0 bases from J; junction bases left unmatched: 5. CDR3 length: 14 residues. CDR3 coding DNA: TGTGCCACCTTGGACAGGGACTCTGGAAACACCATATATTTT. This translates into CATLDRDSGNTIYF.